This is a list of T cell receptor beta chains from one sample in a study of T cells after somatic rescue of genetic block. Repertoires were generated with immunoSEQ multiplex PCR, while TCRdb's copy carries only in-frame clones and drops some. The table includes around 64,000 clones, about 92% detected once. Source material: peripheral blood mononuclear cells (PBMCs). The receptor source for this set is a man aged 35 to 55. The CDR3 runs from the conserved cysteine through the conserved F or W. Fields, in order: V gene, D gene, clone size, J gene, CDR3 protein, CDR3 DNA. D genes are given only for firm matches. Expanded clones are given a class, and other clones once, few, many or no size at all.

TRBV7-8	TRBD1	NA	TRBJ1-5	CASSSQGRISNQPQHF	TGTGCCAGCAGTTCACAGGGGCGTATAAGCAATCAGCCCCAGCATTTT
TRBV5-5	NA	NA	TRBJ2-5	CASSFLGGPETQYF	TGTGCCAGCAGCTTCCTGGGGGGCCCGGAGACCCAGTACTTC
TRBV13	TRBD1	NA	TRBJ2-1	CASSSLDRDNEQFF	TGTGCCAGCAGCTCGTTGGACAGGGACAATGAGCAGTTCTTC
TRBV20-1	NA	once	TRBJ2-7	CSARDSYEQYF	TGCAGTGCCCGGGACTCCTACGAGCAGTACTTC
TRBV20-1	NA	NA	TRBJ2-1	CSARDPPEQFF	TGCAGTGCTAGAGATCCCCCTGAGCAGTTCTTC
TRBV6-1	TRBD1	NA	TRBJ1-1	CASSEGGTVNTEAFF	TGTGCCAGCAGTGAAGGAGGGACAGTGAACACTGAAGCTTTCTTT
TRBV6-5	NA	once	TRBJ2-3	CASSYSGSDTQYF	TGTGCCAGCAGTTACTCGGGGTCGGATACGCAGTATTTT
TRBV6-1	NA	NA	TRBJ2-2	CASSGQKNTGELFF	TGTGCCAGCAGTGGACAGAAGAACACCGGGGAGCTGTTTTTT
TRBV6-5	NA	NA	TRBJ1-5	CASSSGPGSHQPQHF	TGTGCCAGCAGTTCAGGCCCAGGGAGCCATCAGCCCCAGCATTTT
TRBV28	NA	NA	TRBJ2-7	CASSATVALYEQYF	TGTGCCAGCAGTGCGACAGTGGCCCTCTACGAGCAGTACTTC
TRBV5-1	TRBD2	NA	TRBJ2-1	CASSLSGRANEQFF	TGCGCCAGCAGCTTGAGCGGGAGGGCCAATGAGCAGTTCTTC
TRBV2	NA	NA	TRBJ2-7	CASSPHYEQYF	TGTGCCAGCAGTCCTCACTACGAGCAGTACTTC
TRBV2	NA	NA	TRBJ2-7	CAERDTSYEQYF	TGTGCCGAGAGGGACACCTCCTACGAGCAGTACTTC
TRBV25-1	TRBD1	few	TRBJ2-2	CASSEGDRDTGELFF	TGTGCCAGCAGTGAAGGGGACAGGGACACCGGGGAGCTGTTTTTT
TRBV2	NA	once	TRBJ2-7	CASRRYEQYF	TGTGCCAGCAGGCGGTACGAGCAGTACTTC
TRBV23-1	NA	once	TRBJ1-2	CASSQSGYPGGYTF	TGCGCCAGCAGTCAATCAGGGTATCCAGGTGGCTACACCTTC
TRBV5-4	TRBD2	NA	TRBJ2-5	CASSLGREGTQYF	TGTGCCAGCAGCTTAGGCAGGGAGGGGACCCAGTACTTC
TRBV28	TRBD1	once	TRBJ2-3	CASRRRDRVTDTQYF	TGTGCCAGCAGGCGTCGGGACAGGGTCACAGATACGCAGTATTTT
TRBV11-2	TRBD2	NA	TRBJ2-7	CASSLFSSGGVYEQYF	TGTGCCAGCAGCTTATTTTCTAGCGGGGGAGTCTACGAGCAGTACTTC
TRBV4-1	TRBD1	NA	TRBJ2-3	CASSPGTGISTDTQYF	TGCGCCAGCAGCCCCGGGACAGGGATTAGCACAGATACGCAGTATTTT
TRBV9	NA	NA	TRBJ1-2	CASSVGSYGYTF	TGTGCCAGCAGCGTGGGATCCTATGGCTACACCTTC
TRBV18	TRBD1	NA	TRBJ2-7	CASSLGQGASNEQYF	TGTGCCAGCTCACTGGGACAGGGGGCTAGCAACGAGCAGTACTTC
TRBV6-5	NA	NA	TRBJ1-5	CASSKVSNQPQHF	TGTGCCAGCAGTAAGGTTAGCAATCAGCCCCAGCATTTT
TRBV5-1	NA	once	TRBJ1-1	CASSLTGNTEAFF	TGCGCCAGCAGCTTAACAGGGAACACTGAAGCTTTCTTT
TRBV7-9	NA	NA	TRBJ2-3	CASSFGGGTDTQYF	TGTGCCAGCAGCTTCGGCGGAGGCACAGATACGCAGTATTTT
TRBV18	NA	NA	TRBJ2-7	CASAHSYEQYF	TGTGCCAGCGCGCACTCCTACGAGCAGTACTTC
TRBV7-3	TRBD1	NA	TRBJ1-3	CASSSTGGFGNTIYF	TGTGCCAGCAGCTCTACAGGGGGCTTTGGAAACACCATATATTTT
TRBV6-5	TRBD1	once	TRBJ2-7	CASSYLPGGYEQYF	TGTGCCAGCAGTTACTTGCCAGGGGGCTACGAGCAGTACTTC
TRBV6-1	NA	once	TRBJ2-6	CASNRARGGNVLTF	TGTGCCAGCAACCGCGCCCGGGGAGGCAACGTCCTGACTTTC
TRBV7-8	NA	NA	TRBJ1-6	CASSLVGRASSYNSPLHF	TGTGCCAGCAGCTTAGTGGGCAGGGCGAGCTCCTATAATTCACCCCTCCACTTT
TRBV19	TRBD1	NA	TRBJ1-4	CASSPGTANEKLFF	TGTGCCAGTAGTCCCGGGACAGCTAATGAAAAACTGTTTTTT
TRBV5-1	NA	NA	TRBJ1-4	CASSLTRASDEKLFF	TGCGCCAGCAGTCTTACCAGGGCCTCTGATGAAAAACTGTTTTTT
TRBV19	NA	NA	TRBJ2-2	CATLESLRVVGPLNTGELFF	TGTGCCACCCTAGAATCCCTCAGGGTCGTAGGTCCTCTAAACACCGGGGAGCTGTTTTTT
TRBV29-1	TRBD1	NA	TRBJ1-1	CSATGSNTEAFF	TGCAGCGCGACAGGGTCGAACACTGAAGCTTTCTTT
TRBV2	NA	NA	TRBJ2-7	CASQRDTSYEQYF	TGTGCCAGCCAGCGGGACACGTCCTACGAGCAGTACTTC
TRBV27	NA	NA	TRBJ2-5	CASSLNYGETQYF	TGTGCCAGCAGTTTAAACTATGGGGAGACCCAGTACTTC
TRBV5-1	NA	NA	TRBJ2-3	CASSLQARTTDTQYF	TGCGCCAGCAGCTTACAGGCGCGGACCACAGATACGCAGTATTTT
TRBV7-9	NA	once	TRBJ2-7	CASSLAYRTDPYEQYF	TGTGCCAGCAGCTTAGCGTACCGTACAGATCCCTACGAGCAGTACTTC
TRBV5-1	NA	NA	TRBJ2-1	CASSPGTRGDEQFF	TGCGCCAGCAGCCCCGGGACACGGGGCGATGAGCAGTTCTTC
TRBV5-4	NA	NA	TRBJ2-5	CASSPTAGQETQYF	TGTGCCAGCAGCCCCACTGCGGGGCAAGAGACCCAGTACTTC
TRBV27	NA	NA	TRBJ1-2	CASSFDSNYGYTF	TGTGCCAGCAGTTTTGACAGTAACTATGGCTACACCTTC
TRBV6-4	NA	NA	TRBJ2-1	CASSARTNNEQFF	TGTGCCAGCAGTGCCCGGACCAACAATGAGCAGTTCTTC
TRBV7-9	NA	NA	TRBJ1-5	CASSLEQGTQPQHF	TGTGCCAGCAGCTTAGAGCAGGGGACCCAGCCCCAGCATTTT
TRBV19	TRBD1	once	TRBJ2-2	CASSPKGQVATGELFF	TGTGCCAGTAGTCCAAAGGGACAGGTGGCCACCGGGGAGCTGTTTTTT
TRBV4-1	TRBD2	NA	TRBJ2-1	CASSQGGRGYNEQFF	TGCGCCAGCAGCCAGGGCGGGAGGGGTTACAATGAGCAGTTCTTC
TRBV7-9	NA	NA	TRBJ1-2	CASSPGGVGSDGYTF	TGTGCCAGCAGCCCAGGAGGGGTGGGTTCAGATGGCTACACCTTC
TRBV27	TRBD1	NA	TRBJ2-3	CASSYRGLTDTQYF	TGTGCCAGCAGTTATAGGGGGCTGACGGATACGCAGTATTTT
TRBV4-2	TRBD2	NA	TRBJ2-5	CASSQEKLAGRETQYF	TGTGCCAGCAGCCAAGAGAAACTAGCGGGGAGAGAGACCCAGTACTTC
TRBV6-5	NA	NA	TRBJ1-4	CASRNLGGNEKLFF	TGTGCCAGCAGAAACTTGGGGGGAAATGAAAAACTGTTTTTT
TRBV11-2	TRBD1	NA	TRBJ1-2	CASSRDRGQGGYTF	TGTGCCAGCAGCCGGGACAGGGGGCAGGGTGGCTACACCTTC
TRBV15	NA	NA	TRBJ2-7	CATSSFQTGHEQYF	TGTGCCACCAGCTCCTTCCAAACGGGGCACGAGCAGTACTTC
TRBV6-5	NA	NA	TRBJ1-2	CASSEGTGYTF	TGTGCCAGCAGTGAAGGGACAGGCTACACCTTC
TRBV21-1	NA	NA	TRBJ1-6	CASSKGGTQRPSPLHF	TGTGCCAGCAGCAAAGGGGGGACTCAACGGCCTTCACCCCTCCACTTT